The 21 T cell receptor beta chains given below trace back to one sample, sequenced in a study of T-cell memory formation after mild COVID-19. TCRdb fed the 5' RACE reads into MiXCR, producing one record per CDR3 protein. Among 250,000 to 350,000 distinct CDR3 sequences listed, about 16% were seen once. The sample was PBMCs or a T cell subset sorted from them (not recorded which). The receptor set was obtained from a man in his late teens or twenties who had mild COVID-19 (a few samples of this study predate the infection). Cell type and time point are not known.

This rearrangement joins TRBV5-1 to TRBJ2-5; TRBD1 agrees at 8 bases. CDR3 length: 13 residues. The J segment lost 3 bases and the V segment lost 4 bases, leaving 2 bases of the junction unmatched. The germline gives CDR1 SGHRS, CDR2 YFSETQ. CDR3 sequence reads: CASSTTGEETQYF. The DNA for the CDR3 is TGCGCCAGCAGCACGACAGGGGAAGAGACCCAGTACTTC.

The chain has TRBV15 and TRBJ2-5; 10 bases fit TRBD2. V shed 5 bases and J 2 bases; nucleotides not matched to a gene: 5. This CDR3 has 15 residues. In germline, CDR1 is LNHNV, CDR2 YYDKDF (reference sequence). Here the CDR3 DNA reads TGTGCCACCAGCCCTGTAGCGGGGGGACAAGAGACCCAGTACTTC. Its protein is CATSPVAGGQETQYF.

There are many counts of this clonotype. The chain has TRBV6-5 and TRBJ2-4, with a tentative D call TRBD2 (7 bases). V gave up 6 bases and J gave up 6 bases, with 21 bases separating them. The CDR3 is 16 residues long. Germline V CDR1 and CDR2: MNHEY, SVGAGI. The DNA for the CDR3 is TGTGCCAGCAGCCCGGTGGGGGGGCGATGGGGAAACATTCAGTACTTC. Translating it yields CASSPVGGRWGNIQYF.

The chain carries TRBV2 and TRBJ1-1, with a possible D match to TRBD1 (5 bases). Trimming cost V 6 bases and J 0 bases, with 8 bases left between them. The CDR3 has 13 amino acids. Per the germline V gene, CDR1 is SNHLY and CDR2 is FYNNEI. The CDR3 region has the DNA TGTGCCAGCAGACAGGACGTGAACACTGAAGCTTTCTTT. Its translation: CASRQDVNTEAFF.

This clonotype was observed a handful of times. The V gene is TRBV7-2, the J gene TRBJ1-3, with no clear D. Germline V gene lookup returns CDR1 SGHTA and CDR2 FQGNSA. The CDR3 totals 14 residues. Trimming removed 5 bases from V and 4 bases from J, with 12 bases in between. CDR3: CASSLFFGGNTIYF. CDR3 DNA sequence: TGTGCCAGCAGCCTCTTTTTTGGCGGAAACACCATATATTTT.

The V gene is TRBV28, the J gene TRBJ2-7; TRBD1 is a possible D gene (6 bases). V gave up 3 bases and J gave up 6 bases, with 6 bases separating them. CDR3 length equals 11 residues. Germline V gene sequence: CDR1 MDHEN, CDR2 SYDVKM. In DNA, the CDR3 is TGTGCCAGCAGTTTCAGGGGCGAGCAGTACGTC. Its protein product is CASSFRGEQYV.

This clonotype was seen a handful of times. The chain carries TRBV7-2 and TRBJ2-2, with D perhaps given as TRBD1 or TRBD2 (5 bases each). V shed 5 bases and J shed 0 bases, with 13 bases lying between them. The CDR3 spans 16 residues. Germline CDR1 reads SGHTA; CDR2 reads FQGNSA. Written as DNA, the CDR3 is TGTGCCAGCAGCGCCCGGGAAGGGGCGAACACCGGGGAGCTGTTTTTT. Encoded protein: CASSAREGANTGELFF. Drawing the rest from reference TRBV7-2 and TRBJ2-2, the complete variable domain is GAGVSQSPSNKVTEKGKDVELRCDPISGHTALYWYRQSLGQGLEFLIYFQGNSAPDKSGLPSDRFSAERTGGSVSTLTIQRTQQEDSAVYLCASSAREGANTGELFFGEGSRLTVL.

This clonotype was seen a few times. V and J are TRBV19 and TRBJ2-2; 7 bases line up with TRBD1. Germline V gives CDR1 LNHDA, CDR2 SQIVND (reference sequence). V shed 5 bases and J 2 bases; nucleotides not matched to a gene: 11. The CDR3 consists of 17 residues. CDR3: CASSSQGPAFNTGELFF. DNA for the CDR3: TGTGCCAGTAGTTCACAGGGGCCTGCATTCAACACCGGGGAGCTGTTTTTT.

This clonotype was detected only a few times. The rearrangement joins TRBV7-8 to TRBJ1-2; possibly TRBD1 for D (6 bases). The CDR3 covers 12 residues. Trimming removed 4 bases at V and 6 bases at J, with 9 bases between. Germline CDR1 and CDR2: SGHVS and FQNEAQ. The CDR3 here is CASSWGLDGYTF. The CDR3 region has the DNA TGTGCCAGCAGCTGGGGGCTGGATGGCTACACCTTC.

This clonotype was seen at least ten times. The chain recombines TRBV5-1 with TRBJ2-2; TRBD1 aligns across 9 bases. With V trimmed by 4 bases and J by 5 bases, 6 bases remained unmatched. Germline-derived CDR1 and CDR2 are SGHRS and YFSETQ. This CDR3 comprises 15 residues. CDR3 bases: TGCGCCAGCAGCCAAGGGGACAGGGAGACCGGGGAGCTGTTTTTT. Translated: CASSQGDRETGELFF.

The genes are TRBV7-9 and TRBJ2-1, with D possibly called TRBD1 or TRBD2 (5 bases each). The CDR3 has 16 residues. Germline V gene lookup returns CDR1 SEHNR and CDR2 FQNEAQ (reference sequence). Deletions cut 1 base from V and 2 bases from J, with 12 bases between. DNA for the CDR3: TGTGCCAGCAGCTTAGGTGGGGACCCAACCTACAATGAGCAGTTCTTC. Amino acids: CASSLGGDPTYNEQFF. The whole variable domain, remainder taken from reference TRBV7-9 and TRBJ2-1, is DTGVSQNPRHKITKRGQNVTFRCDPISEHNRLYWYRQTLGQGPEFLTYFQNEAQLEKSRLLSDRFSAERPKGSFSTLEIQRTEQGDSAMYLCASSLGGDPTYNEQFFGPGTRLTVL.

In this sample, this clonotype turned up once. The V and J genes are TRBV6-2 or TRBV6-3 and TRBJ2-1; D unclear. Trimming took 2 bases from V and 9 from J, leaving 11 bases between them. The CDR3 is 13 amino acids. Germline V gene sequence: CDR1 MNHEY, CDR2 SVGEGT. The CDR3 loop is CASSYLTSGEQFF. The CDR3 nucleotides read TGTGCCAGCAGTTACCTGACGTCCGGTGAGCAGTTCTTC.

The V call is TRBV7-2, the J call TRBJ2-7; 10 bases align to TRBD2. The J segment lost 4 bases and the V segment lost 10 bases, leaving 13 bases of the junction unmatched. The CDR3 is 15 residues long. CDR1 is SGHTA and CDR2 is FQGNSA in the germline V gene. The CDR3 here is CATHTGLAGGYEQYF. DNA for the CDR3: TGTGCCACCCACACGGGCTTAGCGGGAGGATACGAGCAGTACTTC.

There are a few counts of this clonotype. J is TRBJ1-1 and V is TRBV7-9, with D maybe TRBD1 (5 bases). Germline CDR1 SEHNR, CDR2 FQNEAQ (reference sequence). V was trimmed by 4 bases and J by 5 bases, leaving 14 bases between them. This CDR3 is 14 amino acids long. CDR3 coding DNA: TGTGCCAGCAGCTCCTCGGGGGGTAGGACTGAAGCTTTCTTT. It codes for CASSSSGGRTEAFF.

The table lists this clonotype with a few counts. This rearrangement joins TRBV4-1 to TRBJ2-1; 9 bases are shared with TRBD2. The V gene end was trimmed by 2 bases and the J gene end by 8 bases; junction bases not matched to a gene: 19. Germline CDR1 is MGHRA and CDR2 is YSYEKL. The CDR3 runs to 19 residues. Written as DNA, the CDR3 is TGCGCCAGCAGCCAATTATTTGGGAAGCGGGGGGACCGTAGGGATGAGCAGTTCTTC. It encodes CASSQLFGKRGDRRDEQFF.

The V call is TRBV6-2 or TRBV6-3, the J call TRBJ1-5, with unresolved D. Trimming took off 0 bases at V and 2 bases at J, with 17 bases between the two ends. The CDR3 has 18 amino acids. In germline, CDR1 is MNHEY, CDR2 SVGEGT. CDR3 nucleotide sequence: TGTGCCAGCAGTTACTCGAGGAGTAGGGTCATCGGCAATCAGCCCCAGCATTTT. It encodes CASSYSRSRVIGNQPQHF.

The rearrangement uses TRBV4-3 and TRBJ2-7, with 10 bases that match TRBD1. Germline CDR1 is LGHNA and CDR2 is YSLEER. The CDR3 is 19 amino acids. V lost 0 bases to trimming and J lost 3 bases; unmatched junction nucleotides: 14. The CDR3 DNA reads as TGCGCCAGCAGCCAAGATACGACAGGGGGCTTGGTTGTAGGCTACGAGCAGTACTTC. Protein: CASSQDTTGGLVVGYEQYF.

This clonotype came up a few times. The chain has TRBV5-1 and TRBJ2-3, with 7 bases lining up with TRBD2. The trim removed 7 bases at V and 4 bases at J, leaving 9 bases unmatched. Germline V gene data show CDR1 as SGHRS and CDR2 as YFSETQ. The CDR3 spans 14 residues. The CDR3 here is CASGSGAQPDTQYF. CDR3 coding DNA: TGCGCCAGCGGAAGCGGGGCCCAGCCAGATACGCAGTATTTT.

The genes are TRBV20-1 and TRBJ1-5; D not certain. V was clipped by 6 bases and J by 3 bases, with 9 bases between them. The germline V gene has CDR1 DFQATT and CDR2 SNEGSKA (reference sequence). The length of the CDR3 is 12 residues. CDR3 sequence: CSAGNSNQPQHF. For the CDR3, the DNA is TGCAGTGCCGGGAACTCCAATCAGCCCCAGCATTTT.

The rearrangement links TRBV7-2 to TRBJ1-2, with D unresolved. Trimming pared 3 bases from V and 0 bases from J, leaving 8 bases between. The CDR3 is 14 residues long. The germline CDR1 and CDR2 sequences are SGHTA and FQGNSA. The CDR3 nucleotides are TGTGCCAGCAGCTTCAGCCCTCCTAACTATGGCTACACCTTC. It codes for CASSFSPPNYGYTF.

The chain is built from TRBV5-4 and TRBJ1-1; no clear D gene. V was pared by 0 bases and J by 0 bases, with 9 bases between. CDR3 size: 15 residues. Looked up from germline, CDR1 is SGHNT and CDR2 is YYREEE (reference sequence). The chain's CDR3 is CASSLATSMNTEAFF. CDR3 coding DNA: TGTGCCAGCAGCTTGGCAACAAGTATGAACACTGAAGCTTTCTTT.